This TCR beta chain emerged from a study of beta chain features in type 1 diabetes. Study-wide results and limits: No resolution was reached here on whether HLA type influences TCRB rearrangement.

There are many counts of this clone. Its antigen is currently unknown. All of the isolated RNA was reverse transcribed, so expressed TCRB transcripts were sequenced. The protocol was immunoSEQ multiplex PCR, while the TCRdb copy is restricted to in-frame clones and leaves out a portion. The sample gives 250,000 to 300,000 clones, under 8.5% of which show up once; over 0.8% is in the top ten. CDR1 and CDR2 from the germline V gene are LGHNT and FRNRAP. V was clipped by 5 bases and J by 7 bases; unmatched bases: 4. The CDR3 is made up of 13 amino acids. The chain employs TRBV12-5 and TRBJ2-2; TRBD2 aligns across 7 bases. This TCR derives from a woman under 30 in good health. Sequencing was performed on central memory CD4+ T cells from blood. The CDR3 DNA sequence: TGTGCTAGTGGTCGGGAGGACGGCGGGGAGCTGTTTTTT. Its protein product is CASGREDGGELFF.